One and the same sample provided the 14 T cell receptor beta chains below, sequenced in a study of response to subunit inactivated influenza vaccine. TCRdb reprocessed the RT-PCR reads via MiXCR and lists one record per CDR3 protein. The table includes more than 600,000 distinct CDR3 sequences, roughly 18% detected once. The starting material was PBMCs from blood, obtained less than 6 days after vaccination. The receptors come from a man in his fifties who received an inactivated influenza vaccine.

This clonotype has just a few counts. The rearrangement links TRBV5-1 to TRBJ2-1; D is unclear. V lost 1 base, J lost 4 bases, and 6 bases lay in between. Germline CDR1 is SGHRS and CDR2 is YFSETQ. The CDR3 extends over 13 amino acids. This CDR3 reads CASSLRTYNEQFF. In DNA form, the CDR3 reads TGCGCCAGCAGCTTGCGCACGTACAATGAGCAGTTCTTC. Looking up the rest from reference TRBV5-1 and TRBJ2-1 gives the full variable domain: KAGVTQTPRYLIKTRGQQVTLSCSPISGHRSVSWYQQTPGQGLQFLFEYFSETQRNKGNFPGRFSGRQFSNSRSEMNVSTLELGDSALYLCASSLRTYNEQFFGPGTRLTVL.

The table lists this clonotype with many counts. The chain employs TRBV27 and TRBJ2-7, with D possibly TRBD2 on 5 matching bases. V was shortened by 6 bases and J by 2 bases, with 20 bases between the two germline ends. There are 16 residues in the CDR3. CDR1 is MNHEY and CDR2 is SMNVEV in the germline V gene (reference sequence). The CDR3 loop reads CASSSLWAGAPYEQYF. The DNA of the CDR3 is TGTGCCAGCAGCTCACTCTGGGCGGGTGCCCCCTACGAGCAGTACTTC.

V usage is TRBV7-9 and J usage is TRBJ2-2; D remains ambiguous. V lost 5 bases and J lost 4, with 5 bases in between. Germline V gene lookup returns CDR1 SEHNR and CDR2 FQNEAQ (reference sequence). The CDR3 loop spans 12 amino acids. CDR3 in DNA: TGTGCCAGCAGCCAGTCCACCGGGGAGCTGTTTTTT. Encoded protein: CASSQSTGELFF.

This clonotype was recorded at least ten times. The chain combines TRBV15 with TRBJ2-5; D possibly matches TRBD1 or TRBD2 (5 bases each). Germline assignment: CDR1 LNHNV and CDR2 YYDKDF (reference sequence). The V and J ends lost 0 bases and 5 bases respectively, with 22 bases between them. The CDR3 sequence is 18 residues long. CDR3 coding DNA: TGTGCCACCAGCAGAGATCTTCCGATTAGGGGACGAGCGGAGACCCAGTACTTC. Translation: CATSRDLPIRGRAETQYF.

This clonotype was counted at least ten times. The V and J genes are TRBV6-1 and TRBJ2-1, with TRBD1 matching over 9 bases. This CDR3 comprises 16 residues. Germline loops: CDR1 MNHNS, CDR2 SASEGT. Trimming took 5 bases from V and 3 from J; bases not matched to a gene: 8. The CDR3: CASSPLRDRVYNEQFF. For the CDR3, the DNA is TGTGCCAGCAGTCCCCTGAGGGACAGGGTCTACAATGAGCAGTTCTTC.

The chain couples TRBV29-1 to TRBJ2-1; D ambiguous. The germline V gene encodes CDR1 SQVTM and CDR2 ANQGSEA. Trimming took off 6 bases at V and 0 bases at J, with 9 bases between the two ends. CDR3 length: 13 amino acids. In DNA, the CDR3 is TGCAGCGTGAGGACCAACTCCTACAATGAGCAGTTCTTC. This codes for CSVRTNSYNEQFF.

V and J are TRBV5-1 and TRBJ2-7; the match to TRBD1 covers 7 bases. The V gene's germline CDR1 is SGHRS and CDR2 YFSETQ. Trimming at V came to 5 bases and at J to 5 bases, leaving 13 bases not matched to a gene. The CDR3 consists of 15 residues. This CDR3 is CASRIVGGAPHEQYF. Here the CDR3 DNA reads TGCGCCAGCAGGATAGTAGGGGGCGCGCCCCACGAGCAGTACTTC.

The chain couples TRBV7-2 to TRBJ2-3; TRBD2 aligns across 7 bases. Trimming at V came to 1 base and at J to 6 bases, leaving 13 bases not matched to a gene. The CDR3 totals 17 residues. CDR1 is SGHTA and CDR2 is FQGNSA in the germline V gene. The CDR3 DNA reads TGTGCCAGCAGCTTAGGGCCACTCGCGGGGGTAGTTGATACGCAGTATTTT. It encodes CASSLGPLAGVVDTQYF.

This clonotype came up a few times. V is TRBV20-1 and J is TRBJ1-2, with D possibly TRBD1 on 5 matching bases. This CDR3 comprises 14 residues. Deletions cut 3 bases from V and 5 bases from J, with 16 bases between. Germline CDR1 reads DFQATT; CDR2 reads SNEGSKA (reference sequence). The CDR3 loop reads CSASRDPTRYGYTF. The CDR3 DNA reads TGCAGTGCTAGTAGGGACCCGACCCGGTATGGCTACACCTTC.

The chain recombines TRBV29-1 with TRBJ2-1; 9 bases are a match to TRBD2. V trimming: 2 bases; J trimming: 6 bases; junction bases outside the gene matches: 8. The CDR3 totals 15 residues. Looked up from germline, CDR1 is SQVTM and CDR2 is ANQGSEA. CDR3 sequence: CSVEKGLAGFNEQFF. CDR3 nucleotide sequence: TGCAGCGTTGAAAAGGGGCTAGCGGGGTTCAATGAGCAGTTCTTC.

The J gene is TRBJ1-5, the V gene TRBV20-1; a possible D gene is TRBD1 (6 bases). The V and J ends lost 6 bases and 7 bases respectively, with 13 bases between them. In germline, CDR1 is DFQATT, CDR2 SNEGSKA (reference sequence). The CDR3 covers 12 residues. The CDR3 bases are TGCAGTGCACCCAGGGGCGGCCAGCCCCAGCATTTT. It is translated as CSAPRGGQPQHF.

This clonotype was seen a handful of times. This chain links TRBV20-1 with TRBJ2-7; 8 nucleotides align to TRBD1. Germline V gene data show CDR1 as DFQATT and CDR2 as SNEGSKA (reference sequence). This CDR3 has 13 residues. Unmatched junction bases numbered 4, after V lost 4 bases and J lost 2 bases. CDR3 in amino acids: CSATGQGPYEQYF. The CDR3 bases are TGCAGTGCTACAGGACAGGGACCCTACGAGCAGTACTTC.

The table lists this clonotype with a few counts. V and J are TRBV28 and TRBJ2-1, with a tentative D call TRBD2 (5 bases). The CDR3 extends over 16 amino acids. CDR1 and CDR2 (germline): MDHEN, SYDVKM. The V end lost 2 bases, the J end lost 10 bases, and 21 bases lay between the germline ends. The CDR3 coding sequence is TGTGCCAGCAGTTTAGGGCTAGCTCCCCGTCCACGGGAGCAGTTCTTC. Translated, it gives CASSLGLAPRPREQFF.

Only a few counts were recorded for this clonotype. This chain connects TRBV15 to TRBJ2-3; 8 nucleotides match TRBD1. V lost 5 bases, J lost 3 bases, and 10 bases stayed unmatched. The CDR3 has 16 amino acids. Per germline, CDR1 LNHNV and CDR2 YYDKDF (reference sequence). In DNA form, the CDR3 reads TGTGCCACCAGCCCAACTCGGACAGGGAAGACAGATACGCAGTATTTT. Amino acid sequence: CATSPTRTGKTDTQYF.